Listed below are T cell receptor beta chains from one sample, sequenced in a study of blood T cell repertoires in COVID-19. TCRdb keeps only in-frame clones here, not all; method: immunoSEQ multiplex PCR. Seen here are some 100,000 clones, around 85% observed once, and the top ten hold approximately 7.2%. Sequencing was carried out using peripheral blood. Receptor source: a man between 70 and 80 years old who had recovered from COVID-19. Each CDR3 is given with its conserved first and last residue. Each record gives: D gene, clone size, V gene, J gene, CDR3 protein, CDR3 DNA. D genes are given only for firm matches. Where a row states a size, it is once, few, many or the class of an expanded clone; other rows omit it.

d_call: TRBD1
clone_size: -
v_call: TRBV5-5
j_call: TRBJ2-7
cdr3_aa: CASSLVGRTGGAYEQYF
cdr3_nt: TGTGCCAGCAGCTTGGTCGGCAGGACAGGGGGCGCGTACGAGCAGTACTTC

d_call: -
clone_size: -
v_call: TRBV24-1
j_call: TRBJ2-2
cdr3_aa: CATSDDRTANTGELFF
cdr3_nt: TGTGCCACCAGTGATGATAGGACAGCAAATACCGGGGAGCTGTTTTTT

d_call: -
clone_size: -
v_call: TRBV5-4
j_call: TRBJ2-6
cdr3_aa: CASSTRTVLGANVLTF
cdr3_nt: TGTGCCAGCAGCACCCGGACAGTTCTTGGGGCCAACGTCCTGACTTTC

d_call: -
clone_size: -
v_call: TRBV7-9
j_call: TRBJ2-3
cdr3_aa: CASSLQDTQYF
cdr3_nt: TGTGCCAGCAGCTTACAGGATACGCAGTATTTT

d_call: TRBD2
clone_size: -
v_call: TRBV7-3
j_call: TRBJ2-2
cdr3_aa: CASSLRAGADTGELFF
cdr3_nt: TGTGCCAGCAGCTTAAGGGCGGGAGCTGACACCGGGGAGCTGTTTTTT

d_call: TRBD1
clone_size: -
v_call: TRBV9
j_call: TRBJ2-3
cdr3_aa: CASSEDRVTDTQYF
cdr3_nt: TGTGCCAGCAGCGAGGACAGGGTCACAGATACGCAGTATTTT

d_call: TRBD1
clone_size: -
v_call: TRBV5-1
j_call: TRBJ1-1
cdr3_aa: CASSRLTGSNTEAFF
cdr3_nt: TGCGCCAGCAGCCGCCTGACAGGGTCGAACACTGAAGCTTTCTTT

d_call: -
clone_size: -
v_call: TRBV30
j_call: TRBJ1-1
cdr3_aa: CAWRRTPNTEAFF
cdr3_nt: TGTGCCTGGAGGAGGACACCAAACACTGAAGCTTTCTTT

d_call: -
clone_size: -
v_call: TRBV14
j_call: TRBJ2-7
cdr3_aa: CASSRGVGRGHEQYF
cdr3_nt: TGTGCCAGCAGCAGAGGGGTGGGCAGGGGCCACGAGCAGTACTTC

d_call: -
clone_size: -
v_call: TRBV3-1/TRBV3-2
j_call: TRBJ2-5
cdr3_aa: CASSQAGGRKTQYF
cdr3_nt: TGTGCCAGCAGCCAAGCGGGGGGCCGGAAGACCCAGTACTTC

d_call: -
clone_size: -
v_call: TRBV28
j_call: TRBJ1-1
cdr3_aa: CASSLGGAIITEAFF
cdr3_nt: TGTGCCAGCAGTTTGGGGGGGGCGATTATCACTGAAGCTTTCTTT

d_call: TRBD1
clone_size: -
v_call: TRBV14
j_call: TRBJ1-1
cdr3_aa: CASSQDWDSEAFF
cdr3_nt: TGTGCCAGCAGCCAAGATTGGGACAGTGAAGCTTTCTTT

d_call: -
clone_size: -
v_call: TRBV20-1
j_call: TRBJ1-1
cdr3_aa: CSASLNTEAFF
cdr3_nt: TGCAGTGCTAGTCTCAACACTGAAGCTTTCTTT

d_call: TRBD2
clone_size: -
v_call: TRBV18
j_call: TRBJ2-7
cdr3_aa: CASSPPGGGTIYEQYF
cdr3_nt: TGTGCCAGCTCACCCCCCGGGGGAGGGACCATCTACGAGCAGTACTTC

d_call: TRBD2
clone_size: -
v_call: TRBV3-1/TRBV3-2
j_call: TRBJ2-1
cdr3_aa: CASSQEASGLNGEQFF
cdr3_nt: TGTGCCAGCAGCCAAGAGGCTAGCGGGCTTAACGGTGAGCAGTTCTTC

d_call: -
clone_size: once
v_call: TRBV6-2/TRBV6-3
j_call: TRBJ1-1
cdr3_aa: CASSSWQRIPEAFF
cdr3_nt: TGTGCCAGCAGTTCATGGCAGAGGATCCCTGAAGCTTTCTTT

d_call: -
clone_size: -
v_call: TRBV6-5
j_call: TRBJ1-1
cdr3_aa: CASRQSLGHTEAFF
cdr3_nt: TGTGCCAGCAGGCAGAGTTTGGGGCACACTGAAGCTTTCTTT

d_call: TRBD2
clone_size: -
v_call: TRBV4-1
j_call: TRBJ2-7
cdr3_aa: CASSQLGAGAKGEQYF
cdr3_nt: TGCGCCAGCAGCCAGCTGGGAGCGGGGGCGAAGGGGGAGCAGTACTTC

d_call: TRBD1
clone_size: few
v_call: TRBV7-9
j_call: TRBJ1-2
cdr3_aa: CASSLVGDRRLFF
cdr3_nt: TGTGCCAGCAGCTTAGTGGGGGACAGAAGACTCTTCTTC

d_call: -
clone_size: -
v_call: TRBV4-3
j_call: TRBJ1-1
cdr3_aa: CASSQEKVRLREAFF
cdr3_nt: TGCGCCAGCAGCCAAGAGAAGGTCAGACTCCGTGAAGCTTTCTTT

d_call: TRBD2
clone_size: -
v_call: TRBV28
j_call: TRBJ2-2
cdr3_aa: CASSPPSGRANTGELFF
cdr3_nt: TGTGCCAGCAGTCCGCCCTCCGGGAGGGCGAACACCGGGGAGCTGTTTTTT

d_call: -
clone_size: -
v_call: TRBV5-6
j_call: TRBJ1-3
cdr3_aa: CASSLDRYSGNTIYF
cdr3_nt: TGTGCCAGCAGCTTGGACCGGTACTCTGGAAACACCATATATTTT

d_call: -
clone_size: -
v_call: TRBV29-1
j_call: TRBJ1-2
cdr3_aa: CSVEQRYYGYTF
cdr3_nt: TGCAGCGTCGAACAGCGATACTATGGCTACACCTTC

d_call: TRBD1
clone_size: few
v_call: TRBV6-5
j_call: TRBJ1-1
cdr3_aa: CAGEQGENTEAFF
cdr3_nt: TGTGCCGGTGAACAGGGGGAGAACACTGAAGCTTTCTTT

d_call: TRBD1
clone_size: -
v_call: TRBV27
j_call: TRBJ2-3
cdr3_aa: CASSLAGQAPDTQYF
cdr3_nt: TGTGCCAGCAGTTTAGCGGGACAGGCTCCAGATACGCAGTATTTT

d_call: TRBD2
clone_size: few
v_call: TRBV29-1
j_call: TRBJ2-2
cdr3_aa: CSVIMGGLPGELFF
cdr3_nt: TGCAGCGTCATCATGGGAGGGCTTCCCGGGGAGCTGTTTTTT

d_call: -
clone_size: -
v_call: TRBV7-8
j_call: TRBJ1-5
cdr3_aa: CASSLGEGHRSQHF
cdr3_nt: TGTGCCAGCAGCTTAGGTGAGGGACACCGATCCCAGCATTTT

d_call: -
clone_size: -
v_call: TRBV28
j_call: TRBJ2-3
cdr3_aa: CASSLETGRTQYF
cdr3_nt: TGTGCCAGCAGTTTAGAGACAGGGAGGACGCAGTATTTT

d_call: TRBD2
clone_size: -
v_call: TRBV7-2
j_call: TRBJ2-3
cdr3_aa: CASSLVGLAFRTDTQYF
cdr3_nt: TGTGCCAGCAGCTTAGTTGGACTAGCGTTTAGAACAGATACGCAGTATTTT

d_call: TRBD1
clone_size: -
v_call: TRBV7-9
j_call: TRBJ1-1
cdr3_aa: CASSSGQGDTEAFF
cdr3_nt: TGTGCCAGCAGCTCTGGACAGGGGGACACTGAAGCTTTCTTT

d_call: TRBD1
clone_size: once
v_call: TRBV3-1/TRBV3-2
j_call: TRBJ2-7
cdr3_aa: CASSDRVYEQYF
cdr3_nt: TGTGCCAGCAGCGACAGGGTCTACGAGCAGTACTTC

d_call: -
clone_size: -
v_call: TRBV24-1
j_call: TRBJ2-3
cdr3_aa: CATSDVREGPEDTQYF
cdr3_nt: TGTGCCACCAGTGATGTCCGGGAAGGCCCGGAGGATACGCAGTATTTT

d_call: -
clone_size: many
v_call: TRBV28
j_call: TRBJ1-1
cdr3_aa: CASSYQGPEAFF
cdr3_nt: TGTGCCAGCAGCTATCAGGGCCCTGAAGCTTTCTTT

d_call: -
clone_size: few
v_call: TRBV2
j_call: TRBJ1-2
cdr3_aa: CAGQTANYGYTF
cdr3_nt: TGTGCCGGTCAGACAGCTAACTATGGCTACACCTTC

d_call: -
clone_size: -
v_call: TRBV7-6
j_call: TRBJ2-6
cdr3_aa: CASSLEGGAAGANVLTF
cdr3_nt: TGTGCCAGCAGCTTAGAGGGGGGGGCCGCTGGGGCCAACGTCCTGACTTTC

d_call: TRBD2
clone_size: -
v_call: TRBV7-8
j_call: TRBJ2-1
cdr3_aa: CASSLQAGVYNEQFF
cdr3_nt: TGTGCCAGCAGCTTACAAGCGGGAGTCTACAATGAGCAGTTCTTC

d_call: TRBD2
clone_size: -
v_call: TRBV7-9
j_call: TRBJ2-3
cdr3_aa: CAGRGLAGGPLTDTQYF
cdr3_nt: TGTGCCGGGCGCGGGCTAGCGGGGGGCCCTCTCACAGATACGCAGTATTTT

d_call: -
clone_size: -
v_call: TRBV6-6
j_call: TRBJ1-5
cdr3_aa: CASRFFEDSNQPQHF
cdr3_nt: TGTGCCAGCAGATTTTTTGAGGATAGCAATCAGCCCCAGCATTTT

d_call: TRBD2
clone_size: -
v_call: TRBV6-4
j_call: TRBJ2-1
cdr3_aa: CASSRLAGDGVYNEQFF
cdr3_nt: TGTGCCAGCAGCCGGCTAGCGGGAGATGGGGTCTACAATGAGCAGTTCTTC

d_call: -
clone_size: once
v_call: TRBV28
j_call: TRBJ1-1
cdr3_aa: CASSFWGVGTEAFF
cdr3_nt: TGTGCCAGCAGTTTCTGGGGGGTGGGCACTGAAGCTTTCTTT

d_call: -
clone_size: -
v_call: TRBV9
j_call: TRBJ1-3
cdr3_aa: CASRKGGDSGNTIYF
cdr3_nt: TGTGCCAGCAGAAAAGGAGGGGATTCTGGAAACACCATATATTTT

d_call: TRBD1
clone_size: -
v_call: TRBV19
j_call: TRBJ1-3
cdr3_aa: CASNPGQGRLGNTIYF
cdr3_nt: TGTGCCAGTAACCCGGGACAGGGGCGCTTGGGAAACACCATATATTTT

d_call: -
clone_size: -
v_call: TRBV6-6
j_call: TRBJ1-5
cdr3_aa: CASSFIQVDQPQHF
cdr3_nt: TGTGCCAGCAGTTTTATACAGGTCGATCAGCCCCAGCATTTT

d_call: -
clone_size: -
v_call: TRBV30
j_call: TRBJ2-1
cdr3_aa: CAWRAWTQGRDEQFF
cdr3_nt: TGTGCCTGGAGAGCCTGGACTCAGGGGAGGGATGAGCAGTTCTTC

d_call: -
clone_size: -
v_call: TRBV27
j_call: TRBJ2-3
cdr3_aa: CASSLGNSFDTQYF
cdr3_nt: TGTGCCAGCAGTTTGGGCAATTCTTTCGATACGCAGTATTTT

d_call: TRBD2
clone_size: -
v_call: TRBV24-1
j_call: TRBJ2-1
cdr3_aa: CATSRASGSYNEQFF
cdr3_nt: TGTGCCACCAGTCGGGCTAGCGGGTCCTACAATGAGCAGTTCTTC

d_call: -
clone_size: -
v_call: TRBV7-2
j_call: TRBJ2-5
cdr3_aa: CASSLYGGGFQETQYF
cdr3_nt: TGTGCCAGCAGCTTATATGGCGGGGGCTTTCAAGAGACCCAGTACTTC

d_call: -
clone_size: -
v_call: TRBV3-1/TRBV3-2
j_call: TRBJ1-1
cdr3_aa: CASSQQAGDTEAFF
cdr3_nt: TGTGCCAGCAGCCAGCAGGCGGGCGACACTGAAGCTTTCTTT

d_call: -
clone_size: -
v_call: TRBV11-2
j_call: TRBJ1-1
cdr3_aa: CASSARQFGNTEAFF
cdr3_nt: TGTGCCAGCAGCGCCCGACAGTTCGGTAACACTGAAGCTTTCTTT

d_call: TRBD1
clone_size: -
v_call: TRBV28
j_call: TRBJ1-5
cdr3_aa: CASSAPGQGNQPQHF
cdr3_nt: TGTGCCAGCAGTGCCCCGGGACAGGGCAATCAGCCCCAGCATTTT

d_call: -
clone_size: -
v_call: TRBV6-5
j_call: TRBJ1-1
cdr3_aa: CASSYPYTEAFF
cdr3_nt: TGTGCCAGCAGTTACCCCTACACTGAAGCTTTCTTT

d_call: -
clone_size: -
v_call: TRBV5-1
j_call: TRBJ1-1
cdr3_aa: CASSLSGVLNTEAFF
cdr3_nt: TGCGCCAGCAGCTTGTCAGGGGTCTTGAACACTGAAGCTTTCTTT

d_call: -
clone_size: -
v_call: TRBV7-3
j_call: TRBJ2-7
cdr3_aa: CASSSGHPFDEQYF
cdr3_nt: TGTGCCAGCAGCTCGGGACATCCCTTCGACGAGCAGTACTTC

d_call: TRBD2
clone_size: -
v_call: TRBV5-4
j_call: TRBJ2-1
cdr3_aa: CASSFSGGSYNEQFF
cdr3_nt: TGTGCCAGCAGCTTTAGCGGGGGTTCCTACAATGAGCAGTTCTTC

d_call: -
clone_size: -
v_call: TRBV6-1
j_call: TRBJ2-3
cdr3_aa: CASSVAGASSTDTQYF
cdr3_nt: TGTGCCAGCAGTGTCGCAGGGGCGTCTAGCACAGATACGCAGTATTTT

d_call: -
clone_size: -
v_call: TRBV5-5
j_call: TRBJ1-1
cdr3_aa: CASSLFDPGRLSNTEAFF
cdr3_nt: TGTGCCAGCAGCTTGTTTGACCCAGGGCGGCTCTCGAACACTGAAGCTTTCTTT

d_call: -
clone_size: -
v_call: TRBV15
j_call: TRBJ1-2
cdr3_aa: CATSTYRNYGYTF
cdr3_nt: TGTGCCACCAGCACATACAGGAACTATGGCTACACCTTC

d_call: -
clone_size: once
v_call: TRBV6-1
j_call: TRBJ2-1
cdr3_aa: CASSDFRNEQFF
cdr3_nt: TGTGCCAGCAGTGATTTCAGGAATGAGCAGTTCTTC

d_call: TRBD2
clone_size: -
v_call: TRBV27
j_call: TRBJ2-5
cdr3_aa: CASSLFGLAGETQYF
cdr3_nt: TGTGCCAGCAGTTTATTCGGCCTAGCGGGGGAGACCCAGTACTTC